This TCR beta chain was identified during a study of metastatic and nonmetastatic thyroid tumors. Study in general: Comparative analysis of repertoires was undertaken across blood and tumor or nodule tissue obtained from malignant and benign thyroid patients.

Not a single patient had been given any form of treatment at any point before undergoing thyroid surgery. Trimming took off 4 bases at V and 0 bases at J, with 10 bases between the two ends. Germline V gene sequence: CDR1 MNHEY, CDR2 SVGAGI. The length of the CDR3 is 16 residues. In the study's own analysis: Between-group CDR3 differences, defined by clinicopathological status, yielded a distant-metastasis classifier for papillary thyroid cancer. TCRdb re-called clones via MiXCR from the PCR reads. TCRdb, rather than the study authors, made the V and J calls. The data contain some 55,000 clones, more than 25% of them singletons. This clone turned up a few times. Its antigen remains unidentified. Points from the study as a whole: It was reported that TCR beta diversity was significantly higher in malignant thyroid tumors than benign nodules, in blood and tumor.

Material for sequencing was blood. This chain joins TRBV6-5 and TRBJ1-6; D not resolved. This clonotype originated in a female donor with papillary thyroid cancer or a benign thyroid nodule (not recorded which). Some clones in this sample may be carry-over from other donors' samples. CDR3 region: CASSFGRFSYNSPLHF. CDR3 bases: TGTGCCAGCAGTTTCGGACGGTTCTCCTATAATTCACCCCTCCACTTT.